The sequence of this T cell receptor beta chain was determined in a study of T cells in Graves' hyperthyroidism and ophthalmopathy. Findings and limits, study-wide: Ophthalmopathy stood apart from stable hyperthyroidism in a 13 V-J model.

The TCR beta CDR3 regions underwent amplification using RNA transcripts as the source. First-round RT-PCR targeting the TCR CDR3 was performed with the HTBI primer set. TCRdb reprocessed the multiplex PCR reads via MiXCR and lists one record per CDR3 protein. The sample consists of a few hundred thousand distinct CDR3 sequences, approximately 17% of them appearing once. Germline CDR1 LGHNT, CDR2 FRNRAP. V lost 6 bases, J lost 3 bases, and 11 bases stayed unmatched. This CDR3 region has 16 residues. PBMCs were derived from about 10 ml fresh peripheral blood. On this clonotype itself: Its cognate antigen is unknown.

This receptor was taken from a young woman with Graves' ophthalmopathy. This chain joins TRBV12-5 and TRBJ1-1; 9 bases agree with TRBD1. The sequenced material came from blood. The CDR3 sequence is CASGLGTGPRDTEAFF. The CDR3 nucleotides read TGTGCTAGTGGCCTGGGGACAGGGCCGCGGGACACTGAAGCTTTCTTT.